This entry features one T cell receptor beta chain sequence. The data were taken from a study of brain T cells in children with intractable seizures. The table came from immunoSEQ multiplex PCR; TCRdb's copy has only in-frame clones and leaves some out. This sample has about 41,000 clones; roughly 90% occur once, and the top ten carry around 5.9%. Sequencing was limited to surgery cases with top T cell transcript signatures in brain tissue. The ends lost 4 bases at V and 1 base at J; junction bases unmatched: 5. Looked up from germline, CDR1 is SGDLS and CDR2 is YYNGEE. The CDR3 covers 15 residues. The chain combines TRBV9 with TRBJ2-3; 8 bases are a match to TRBD2. This sequence originates from a girl aged 2 to 9 with tuberous sclerosis and intractable seizures. Sample: peripheral blood, taken at surgery. The CDR3 region has the DNA TGTGCCAGCAGCATCCGCGGGGGGCGCACAGATACGCAGTATTTT. Its translation is CASSIRGGRTDTQYF.